This T cell receptor (beta chain) comes out of a study of cytotoxic CD8 clonotypes in ibrutinib-treated CLL (dated by TCRdb to about 2021). As for the study more broadly: In this cohort, more than 14 patients were treatment-naive and fewer than 13 were relapsed/refractory, while under 18 had unmutated IGHV. Partial responses were observed in 24 patients and complete responses in 2; after a median follow-up of 68 months, remission was maintained in some 14 patients and progression was observed in around twelve. Samples at response were collected after a median of approximately twelve months of treatment, with a range of roughly 6 to 36 months. Samples averaged 255,043 productive templates and some 91,000 productive rearrangements. Of the roughly 81 people in the trial, 25 to 30 had longitudinal samples available. Cryopreserved peripheral blood mononuclear cells were obtained prior to treatment, at the time of response, and at either disease progression or sustained remission. Patients were still on ibrutinib when every remission and progressive disease sample was collected. The study at large found these results: Sustained-remission and progressing patients did not have matched sampling times, and lymph node repertoires were not examined. Baseline clonality was found to be higher than that of age-matched healthy donors and was strongly correlated with circulating CD8+ T-cell counts. An increase in clonality was observed at ibrutinib response, with clonality remaining stable during sustained remission and falling back toward baseline at progression. Public clonotypes were rare and either contracted or stayed stable during treatment, and the rise in clonality at ibrutinib response reflected the expansion of private clonotypes.

From its cysteine to its phenylalanine, the CDR3 spans 16 amino acids. Just CDR3 DNA is preserved here, 48 bases in frame from base 1. Reading the germline V gene gives CDR1 SGHRS and CDR2 YFSETQ. Relative to germline, V is 0 bases shorter and J is 2 bases shorter, with 12 bases between their ends. The sample's time point label, in plain terms: progressive disease on ibrutinib. Approximately 2 micrograms of genomic DNA were extracted from cryopreserved PBMCs for TCR beta library preparation. Longitudinal blood samples from CLL patients on ibrutinib monotherapy were analyzed using high-throughput TCR beta sequencing. The patients took part in an open-label, single-center phase 2 trial of ibrutinib monotherapy. On this clone itself: No cognate antigen has been identified for it. No much larger clone exists at a distance of one base, and base qualities are not known.

Each clonotype received, on average, 10x coverage in deep resolution sequencing performed on a MiSeq, where the target depth lay between 1 in 1 million and 1 in 200,000 T cells. The immunoSEQ hsTCRB Kit was used to generate TCR beta libraries. The authors' analysis ran thus. The data were analyzed with ImmunoSEQ Analyzer and ImmunoSEQ Data Assistant, and V, D and J gene assignments followed IMGT definitions. Clonality was computed as one minus normalized Shannon entropy of productive rearrangement frequencies, ranging from 0 to 1. Only overrepresented clonotypes making up at least 0.05% of the repertoire of each patient were included in the public clonotype analysis. Some 12 age-matched healthy donor repertoires from immuneACCESS served as clonality controls. Sourced from immuneACCESS, this table was stored by TCRdb with only in-frame sequences that have V and J called. A share of the clones is absent; for the studies checked, an unresolved V gene accounts for under half, and the remainder has no known explanation. Clone size and the V and J calls come from that table; the DNA yielded D and trimming. The sample yields about 68,000 clones; around 81% were counted once. The ten largest clones add up to 7.5% to 9.5% of the sample.

Recombination linked TRBV5-1 to TRBJ1-3; no D segment can be confidently identified. This clonotype originated in a human donor with chronic lymphocytic leukemia. The sequenced sample was PBMCs, obtained at disease progression, from a patient treated with ibrutinib. Read as DNA, the sequence is TGCGCCAGCAGCTTGGAAGGGCTCTGGGCTGGAAACACCATATATTTT. It translates as CASSLEGLWAGNTIYF.